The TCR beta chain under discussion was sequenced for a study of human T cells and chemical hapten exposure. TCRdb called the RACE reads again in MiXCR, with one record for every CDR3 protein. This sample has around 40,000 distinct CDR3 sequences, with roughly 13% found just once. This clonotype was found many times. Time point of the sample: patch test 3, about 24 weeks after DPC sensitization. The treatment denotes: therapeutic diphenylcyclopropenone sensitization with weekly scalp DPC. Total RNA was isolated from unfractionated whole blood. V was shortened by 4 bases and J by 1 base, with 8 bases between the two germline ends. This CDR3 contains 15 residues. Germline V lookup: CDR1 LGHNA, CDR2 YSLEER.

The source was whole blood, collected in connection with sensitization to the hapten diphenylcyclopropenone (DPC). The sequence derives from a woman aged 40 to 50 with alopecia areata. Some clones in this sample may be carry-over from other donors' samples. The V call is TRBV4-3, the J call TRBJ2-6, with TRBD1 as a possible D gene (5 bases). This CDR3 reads CASSPQGSGANVLTF. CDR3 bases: TGCGCCAGCAGCCCCCAGGGTTCTGGGGCCAACGTCCTGACTTTC.